This TCR beta chain appears in the sequencing data of a study of Graves' ophthalmopathy and Graves' hyperthyroidism. Overall study results and limits: Blood shared most expanded thyroid clonotypes above 0.001 frequency.

Amplification of TCR beta CDR3 regions used RNA transcripts. RT-PCR in the first round used HTBI primers; a second-round multiplex PCR followed. TCRdb re-called the multiplex PCR reads through MiXCR, storing one row per CDR3 protein. The top ten hold about 28% of the sample, which has about 39,000 distinct CDR3 sequences, approximately 46% seen once. Germline loops: CDR1 SEHNR, CDR2 FQNEAQ (reference sequence). The CDR3 contains 15 residues. The ends lost 5 bases at V and 7 bases at J; junction bases unmatched: 9. This clonotype was observed a handful of times. Its antigen is unknown. PBMCs originated in approximately 9.2 ml of fresh peripheral blood.

Sequenced sample: peripheral blood. The TCR comes from an adult woman with stable Graves' hyperthyroidism. V is TRBV7-9 and J is TRBJ1-2; TRBD1 matches at 11 bases. In DNA, the CDR3 is TGTGCCAGCAGCCCCAGGACAGGGGGCGCATCTGGCTACACCTTC. This codes for CASSPRTGGASGYTF.